This TCR beta chain derives from a study of cytomegalovirus exposure and HLA in healthy donors. A word on this clone: Its antigen is still unknown.

Study-wide results and limits: Per a prior analysis, the majority of TCR beta V segments were productive roughly 87% or roughly 30% of the time. A later look showed TCR association rates differing by HLA locus, highest for DRB1 and lowest for HLA-C. The investigators catalogued 150 to 200 TCR beta chains as cytomegalovirus-associated.

As for the donors, each was a healthy bone marrow donor. V was trimmed by 3 bases and J by 4 bases, leaving 19 bases between them. The CDR3 has 17 amino acids. Germline CDR1 and CDR2: MDHEN and SYDVKM. Primers for the PCR totalled 60 Vbeta and 13 Jbeta. Sequenced by immunoSEQ multiplex PCR; TCRdb stores in-frame clones only, minus some. The top ten hold 2% to 2.5% of the sample, which has 100,000 or so clones, about four fifths seen once. The genes are TRBV28 and TRBJ1-5; the D gene is possibly TRBD1 (5 bases). Sequencing used PBMCs. The sequence was collected from a man between 18 and 35 years old in good health and CMV-seronegative. CDR3 nucleotides: TGTGCCAGCAGTTTTTACTCCACGCGACAGCCAAATCAGCCCCAGCATTTT. Protein product: CASSFYSTRQPNQPQHF.